The rows below give T cell receptor beta chains drawn from one sample of a study of identical twins. TCRdb independently ran MiXCR on the 5' RACE reads; one entry per CDR3 protein. The profile shows 450,000 to 650,000 distinct CDR3 sequences, over 12% of them singletons. Separately, the same data were catalogued under a study of yellow fever vaccine responses in identical twins.

Sequencing was carried out using CD4+ T cells sorted from blood. These receptor sequences come from a woman aged 18-29 years in good health. Each CDR3 is given with its conserved first and last residue. A D gene is named only where the DNA matches it firmly. For some rows the clone size is stated as once, few or many, or as a class when expanded; others skip it.

d_call	clone_size	v_call	j_call	cdr3_aa	cdr3_nt
.	few	TRBV5-6	TRBJ2-1	CASSHKGTGSFDEQFF	TGTGCCAGCAGCCACAAGGGTACAGGGTCATTCGATGAGCAGTTCTTC
.	.	TRBV5-6	TRBJ2-4	CASSLTDTMGKNIQYF	TGTGCCAGCAGCCTAACAGACACAATGGGCAAAAACATTCAGTACTTC
.	few	TRBV7-6	TRBJ2-3	CASSLGLGSGDTQYF	TGTGCCAGCAGCTTAGGTCTCGGTTCAGGAGATACGCAGTATTTT
.	few	TRBV14	TRBJ2-1	CASSQEVPPQFF	TGTGCCAGCAGCCAAGAAGTTCCCCCCCAGTTCTTC
TRBD1	few	TRBV20-1	TRBJ1-1	CSAPRDPGQGVPEAFF	TGCAGTGCCCCTAGAGATCCCGGACAGGGGGTTCCTGAAGCTTTCTTT
TRBD2	.	TRBV12-3/TRBV12-4	TRBJ2-2	CASSLGLAKNTGELFF	TGTGCCAGCAGTCTCGGACTAGCGAAGAACACCGGGGAGCTGTTTTTT
.	.	TRBV20-1	TRBJ2-3	CSARVPSLTPDTQYF	TGCAGTGCTAGAGTTCCTTCCTTAACGCCAGATACGCAGTATTTT
.	many	TRBV14	TRBJ2-2	CASRSSRTGELFF	TGTGCCAGCAGGAGCTCACGCACCGGGGAGCTGTTTTTT
.	.	TRBV24-1	TRBJ2-1	CATALGREQFF	TGTGCCACCGCCCTAGGTCGTGAGCAGTTCTTC
.	.	TRBV11-2	TRBJ1-4	CASSLRQNGVEKLFF	TGTGCCAGCAGCTTGAGACAAAACGGGGTTGAAAAACTGTTTTTT
.	.	TRBV6-2/TRBV6-3	TRBJ2-1	CASSYEQISYNEQFF	TGTGCCAGCAGTTACGAACAGATCTCCTACAATGAGCAGTTCTTC
.	once	TRBV20-1	TRBJ2-3	CSARQTSTDTQYF	TGCAGTGCTCGACAGACCAGCACAGATACGCAGTATTTT
.	.	TRBV28	TRBJ1-1	CASRGYSEAFF	TGTGCCAGCAGGGGGTATTCTGAAGCTTTCTTT
TRBD2	.	TRBV4-2	TRBJ2-1	CASSQERGGGSEQFF	TGTGCCAGCAGCCAAGAGAGGGGAGGCGGGAGTGAGCAGTTCTTC
TRBD2	.	TRBV29-1	TRBJ2-5	CSVVFGGAPQETQYF	TGCAGCGTTGTTTTCGGGGGGGCTCCTCAAGAGACCCAGTACTTC
TRBD1	.	TRBV5-1	TRBJ2-1	CASSPEGATYNEQFF	TGCGCCAGCAGCCCCGAGGGGGCTACCTACAATGAGCAGTTCTTC
TRBD1	few	TRBV10-3	TRBJ2-7	CATMGQGRGEQYF	TGTGCCACCATGGGACAGGGTCGGGGCGAGCAGTACTTC
.	.	TRBV27	TRBJ1-2	CASSFLRGYGYTF	TGTGCCAGCAGTTTTCTAAGGGGCTATGGCTACACCTTC
.	.	TRBV27	TRBJ1-6	CASSLSRDPNSPLHF	TGTGCCAGCAGCCTCAGCCGGGACCCAAATTCACCCCTCCACTTT
.	.	TRBV4-1	TRBJ2-1	CASSQGGVYNEQFF	TGCGCCAGCAGCCAAGGAGGCGTATACAATGAGCAGTTCTTC
TRBD2	few	TRBV7-8	TRBJ2-1	CASSPPWLAGTNEQFF	TGTGCCAGCAGCCCCCCCTGGCTAGCGGGTACTAATGAGCAGTTCTTC
.	.	TRBV6-1	TRBJ2-1	CASTDTPRDEQFF	TGTGCCAGCACCGATACGCCCAGGGATGAGCAGTTCTTC
.	.	TRBV29-1	TRBJ2-7	CSVGGLREQYF	TGCAGCGTTGGAGGGCTTCGGGAGCAGTACTTC
.	few	TRBV9	TRBJ2-7	CASSVRSGYEQYF	TGTGCCAGCAGCGTAAGAAGCGGTTACGAGCAGTACTTC
.	few	TRBV3-1	TRBJ2-5	CASSQEGLAERTQYF	TGTGCCAGCAGCCAAGAGGGGCTGGCGGAGAGGACCCAGTACTTC
.	.	TRBV4-1	TRBJ2-1	CASSQTGSAYNEQFF	TGCGCCAGCAGCCAAACAGGGTCCGCTTACAATGAGCAGTTCTTC
.	few	TRBV20-1	TRBJ1-1	CSAALGSEAFF	TGCAGTGCTGCCCTGGGGAGTGAAGCTTTCTTT
.	.	TRBV10-2	TRBJ1-1	CASRQDGVNTEAFF	TGCGCCAGCAGGCAGGACGGAGTGAACACTGAAGCTTTCTTT
.	few	TRBV12-3/TRBV12-4	TRBJ1-2	CASSLLWAYGYTF	TGTGCCAGCAGTTTATTATGGGCCTATGGCTACACCTTC
.	few	TRBV6-1	TRBJ2-1	CASSEEVTGLEQFF	TGTGCCAGCAGTGAAGAAGTAACAGGGCTTGAGCAGTTCTTC
TRBD1	.	TRBV28	TRBJ2-1	CASSLGVLSTGGLVNEQFF	TGTGCCAGCAGTTTGGGGGTTTTGAGTACAGGGGGTTTGGTTAATGAGCAGTTCTTC
.	few	TRBV7-2	TRBJ1-6	CASTAAGSASPLHF	TGTGCCAGCACCGCGGCTGGGTCAGCTTCACCCCTCCACTTT
.	many	TRBV12-3/TRBV12-4	TRBJ1-5	CASSPQGGQPQHF	TGTGCCAGCAGCCCCCAGGGCGGCCAGCCCCAGCATTTT
.	few	TRBV7-9	TRBJ2-2	CASSLALGAATGELFF	TGTGCCAGCAGCTTAGCGTTAGGAGCGGCCACCGGGGAGCTGTTTTTT
.	few	TRBV28	TRBJ2-7	CASSLQGTANSYEQYF	TGTGCCAGCAGTCTCCAGGGGACGGCTAACTCCTACGAGCAGTACTTC
.	.	TRBV24-1	TRBJ2-5	CATGTGGQETQYF	TGTGCCACCGGGACCGGGGGACAAGAGACCCAGTACTTC
.	many	TRBV12-3/TRBV12-4	TRBJ1-5	CASSLEEDQPQHF	TGTGCCAGCAGTTTGGAGGAGGATCAGCCCCAGCATTTT
.	few	TRBV6-5	TRBJ2-1	CASSYSASSYNEQFF	TGTGCCAGCAGTTACTCGGCGAGCTCCTACAATGAGCAGTTCTTC
TRBD1	.	TRBV18	TRBJ2-1	CASSQQGAQFNEQFF	TGTGCCAGCTCACAGCAGGGGGCTCAATTCAATGAGCAGTTCTTC
.	.	TRBV6-1	TRBJ2-2	CASSPGSITGELFF	TGTGCCAGCAGTCCAGGTTCAATCACCGGGGAGCTGTTTTTT
TRBD1	.	TRBV20-1	TRBJ2-3	CSATTGQEAQYF	TGCAGTGCAACGACGGGACAGGAAGCGCAGTATTTT
TRBD1	.	TRBV7-8	TRBJ2-2	CASSFFKPGQGGWTGELFF	TGTGCCAGCAGCTTCTTCAAGCCGGGACAGGGGGGCTGGACCGGGGAGCTGTTTTTT
.	.	TRBV19	TRBJ2-2	CASSPLGAGTGELFF	TGTGCCAGTAGTCCCCTGGGGGCGGGAACCGGGGAGCTGTTTTTT
.	few	TRBV5-6	TRBJ1-1	CASSKDSEAFF	TGTGCCAGCAGCAAGGACAGTGAAGCTTTCTTT
TRBD1	.	TRBV7-9	TRBJ2-5	CASSPRGTGLQETQYF	TGTGCCAGCAGCCCGAGGGGGACAGGGTTACAAGAGACCCAGTACTTC
TRBD1	.	TRBV4-1	TRBJ1-6	CASSLGRGIQGSPLHF	TGCGCCAGCAGCCTGGGCAGGGGGATTCAAGGTTCACCCCTCCACTTT
.	.	TRBV7-2	TRBJ1-6	CASSLEGGPPLHF	TGTGCCAGCAGCTTAGAGGGGGGACCACCCCTCCACTTT
.	.	TRBV20-1	TRBJ2-2	CSARGWVANTGELFF	TGCAGTGCTAGGGGCTGGGTCGCGAACACCGGGGAGCTGTTTTTT
.	.	TRBV5-1	TRBJ1-1	CASSWGGFDTEAFF	TGCGCCAGCAGCTGGGGTGGGTTCGACACTGAAGCTTTCTTT
TRBD2	.	TRBV29-1	TRBJ2-1	CSVEDQKTSGSREFF	TGCAGCGTTGAAGATCAAAAGACTAGCGGGAGCAGGGAGTTCTTC
TRBD2	few	TRBV7-6	TRBJ2-2	CASSLGGTSGSPGELFF	TGTGCCAGCAGCCTAGGCGGGACTAGCGGGAGTCCCGGGGAGCTGTTTTTT
.	.	TRBV5-1	TRBJ2-3	CASSLVQPSTDTQYF	TGCGCCAGCAGCTTGGTCCAACCGAGCACAGATACGCAGTATTTT
TRBD1	few	TRBV14	TRBJ2-1	CASSHRQGWNEQFF	TGTGCCAGCAGCCACCGACAGGGTTGGAATGAGCAGTTCTTC
.	few	TRBV12-3/TRBV12-4	TRBJ2-1	CASSSQPGGNEQFF	TGTGCCAGCAGTTCCCAGCCAGGCGGCAATGAGCAGTTCTTC
.	few	TRBV20-1	TRBJ2-1	CSARGEGGEQFF	TGCAGTGCTAGGGGGGAAGGCGGTGAGCAGTTCTTC